This T cell receptor (beta chain) emerged from a study of blood T cells in healthy people across ages. Study-wide findings and caveats: Age brought a roughly linear fall in TCR beta diversity measured per million T cells. The lack of PBMC sorting stopped any conclusive naive versus antigen-experienced comparison. Both higher diversity and more naive CD4+ cells marked long-lived donors when set against aged donors.

The authors ran a second PCR of about 7 to 11 cycles using a sample-barcoded 5' primer and a J-beta primer mix. A template-switch adaptor that had 12 random nucleotides put a tag on each cDNA molecule. From the 5' RACE reads, TCRdb called clonotypes with MiXCR, one entry per CDR3 protein. The sample contains some 1.8 million distinct CDR3 sequences, 39% of which appear only once. Germline V gene lookup returns CDR1 SGHTA and CDR2 FQGNSA. This CDR3 comprises 15 residues. V lost 7 bases and J 4 bases, leaving 20 bases between the germline ends. Concerning this clonotype: Its matching antigen is unknown.

The genes are TRBV7-2 and TRBJ2-7; tentatively, D is TRBD2 (5 bases). Sequenced material: blood. The TCR originated in a human donor in good health. CDR3: CASTKNERTTYEQYF. In nucleotides, the CDR3 is TGTGCCAGCACGAAAAACGAGCGGACCACTTACGAGCAGTACTTC.